What follows are 5 T cell receptor beta chains derived from one specimen sequenced in a study of blood T cell repertoires in COVID-19. Generated by immunoSEQ multiplex PCR, the TCRdb table keeps only in-frame clones and is missing some. Of some 150,000 clones listed, 75% to 85% are singletons. The specimen was peripheral blood. Receptors were obtained from a man aged 60-69 years with active or convalescent COVID-19.

A single count supports this clone. J is TRBJ2-1 and V is TRBV9, with 11 bases aligning to TRBD1. Germline assignment: CDR1 SGDLS and CDR2 YYNGEE. The J segment lost 7 bases and the V segment lost 3 bases, leaving 6 bases of the junction unmatched. The CDR3 totals 15 residues. The CDR3 nucleotides read TGTGCCAGCAGCGGACTAGGACAGGGGGCGAATGAGCAGTTCTTC. This gives the protein CASSGLGQGANEQFF.

This rearrangement joins TRBV7-9 to TRBJ1-4; D call uncertain. This CDR3 is 13 amino acids long. Per germline, CDR1 SEHNR and CDR2 FQNEAQ (reference sequence). With 6 bases removed from V and 6 bases from J, the gap between germline ends came to 11 bases. In DNA form, the CDR3 reads TGTGCCAGCAGGGGTCCCCGGGATGAAAAACTGTTTTTT. Its translation: CASRGPRDEKLFF.

The chain has TRBV4-3 and TRBJ2-3, with 12 bases identical to TRBD2. The germline V gene has CDR1 LGHNA and CDR2 YSLEER. The CDR3 sequence is 18 residues long. The J segment lost 4 bases and the V segment lost 0 bases, leaving 8 bases of the junction unmatched. The CDR3 here is CASSQEPLAGGNPDTQYF. CDR3 nucleotides: TGCGCCAGCAGCCAAGAACCCCTAGCGGGAGGGAATCCAGATACGCAGTATTTT.

CDR3 bases: TGTGCCAGCACCCTGGACAGGGGGGGCAATCAGCCCCAGCATTTT. This encodes CASTLDRGGNQPQHF. This chain uses TRBV2 with TRBJ1-5; TRBD1 agrees at 10 bases. This CDR3 spans 15 amino acids. Germline values: CDR1 SNHLY, CDR2 FYNNEI. J was trimmed by 2 bases and V by 7 bases; bases with no gene match: 5.

CDR3 sequence (DNA): TGTGCCAGCAGCTTAGACAGGGTACCCCAGCCCCAGCATTTT. Translated: CASSLDRVPQPQHF. This chain links TRBV7-9 with TRBJ1-5, with D maybe TRBD1 (6 bases). The V gene's germline CDR1 is SEHNR and CDR2 FQNEAQ (reference sequence). The length of the CDR3 is 14 residues. V lost 1 base to trimming and J lost 7 bases, with 11 bases between them.